Reported below is one T cell receptor (beta chain). This clonotype was found a few times. Which antigen it targets is not known. The input lacks base qualities; no much larger clone sits a single base away. Libraries were constructed by 5' RACE. The run used an Illumina HiSeq 2000. Template switching added a universal primer binding site, and the final cDNA carried a unique molecular identifier that allowed TCR cDNA molecules to be counted accurately. Specific primers in the conserved constant-segment region were used to synthesize first-strand cDNA for TCR alpha and beta chains. To control for contamination, every cDNA library carried two barcodes: a SMART-Mk sample barcode plus Illumina barcodes. Two successive PCR steps introduced TruSeq adapter sequences along with Illumina sample barcodes. The Illumina HiSeq platform was used with custom primers to sequence TCR alpha and beta cDNA libraries. Per the source publication's procedure: Raw reads were processed with MiGEC to extract unique molecular identifiers, and MiXCR was used to determine CDR3 positions. For each individual, recombination models were inferred using an EM algorithm with the repgenHMM and IGoR tools. The tcR package in R was used for shared clonotype analysis, with sharing normalized by the product of cloneset sizes. To study raw recombination free of thymic and clonal selection effects, out-of-frame nonproductive sequences were analyzed. TCRdb reran the public reads through fastp at Q25 and MiXCR, keeping productive beta chains. Rows are combined by CDR3 protein, so each entry shows the most common genes and DNA. TCRdb, not the original authors, processed these V and J calls. The sample profile shows over 550,000 distinct CDR3 sequences; under 8.5% of them were found once. The ten largest clones represent 1.5% to 2% of the sample.

Every donor in the study was a healthy Caucasian. The twin cohort consisted of three pairs of female monozygotic twins, all aged about 18 to 29 years. Peripheral blood mononuclear cells were the source from which RNA for the TCR libraries was isolated. These data originate in a study of identical twins (dated by TCRdb to about 2016). Some background on the complete study: To test whether fetal clonotypes persist, this study deep-sequenced TCR alpha and beta repertoires from monozygotic twins, from unrelated adults of various ages, and from cord blood. Replicate twin experiments were performed at different times using different library preparation protocols to rule out contamination.

Reading the germline V gene gives CDR1 SGHDT and CDR2 YYEEEE. The junction shows trimming of 0 bases on V and 10 bases on J, plus 11 bases between the germline ends. The CDR3 spans 13 residues, from the cysteine through the phenylalanine. Of the read, only the CDR3 DNA is kept; its 39 bases are in frame from base 1. Points the paper makes about the study in general: Compared with coincidental sharing between unrelated individuals, out-of-frame TCR alpha sequences shared between twins had an excess of sequences with low generation probability. In beta out-of-frame sequences, excess twin sharing was weaker, because having fewer shared sequences lowered the signal-to-noise ratio. In monozygotic twins, out-of-frame TCR alpha sharing was systematically underestimated by recombination models, although the models agreed with sharing between unrelated individuals. Abundant cord blood beta clonotypes had fewer insertions, young adult naive repertoires showed a similar but weaker trend, and memory repertoires showed no such trend. Zero-insertion analyses could be partly confounded by invariant T cells such as MAIT and iNKT, though diverse VJ usage argued against such confounding for most clonotypes. Because the same donors could not be followed over many years, conclusions were based on cross-sectional statistical analysis.

This sample was also put to use in a study of yellow fever vaccine responses in identical twins. As described in the second report: The T cell response to vaccination in identical twins was reported by the authors to appear partly convergent and partly personalized. Focusing on identical twins, the study followed the T cell clones that responded to the vaccine, and did so with precision.

The chain uses TRBV5-6 and TRBJ2-1; confidence is insufficient to name the D gene. Material: PBMCs. The TCR sequence derives from a young woman in good health. The nucleotide sequence is TGTGCCAGCAGCTTGGCGTCGGTGGGCGAGCAGTTCTTC. Translated, it reads CASSLASVGEQFF.